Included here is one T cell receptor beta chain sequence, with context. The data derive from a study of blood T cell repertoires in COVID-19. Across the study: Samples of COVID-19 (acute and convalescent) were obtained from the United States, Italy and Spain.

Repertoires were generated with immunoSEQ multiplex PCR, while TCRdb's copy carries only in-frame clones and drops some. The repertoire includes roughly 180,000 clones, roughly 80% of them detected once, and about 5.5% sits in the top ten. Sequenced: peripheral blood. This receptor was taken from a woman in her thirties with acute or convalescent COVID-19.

This CDR3 is CASSPVWEKLFF. CDR3 DNA: TGTGCCAGCTCCCCAGTGTGGGAAAAACTGTTTTTT. The chain uses TRBV12-3 or TRBV12-4 and TRBJ1-4, with D uncertain. Trimming removed 8 bases at V and 8 bases at J, with 12 bases between. The CDR3 is 12 residues long.